The rows below give T cell receptor beta chains drawn from one sample of a study of vaccination and CD4 T cells after COVID-19. TCRdb analysed the PCR reads with MiXCR anew, one entry per CDR3 protein. The profile shows over 9,000 distinct CDR3 sequences, roughly 26% of them singletons. No antigen has been identified for these receptors. This material consisted of CD4+ T cells from blood, cultured in vitro, taken after SARS-CoV-2 vaccination. The receptor source for this set is a human donor who had recovered from COVID-19. Each CDR3 is given with its conserved first and last residue. Fields, in order: D gene, V gene, clone size, J gene, CDR3 DNA, CDR3 protein. D genes are given only for firm matches. Some rows have no size entry. The others give once, few or many, or a class for an expanded clone.

>-|TRBV20-1|-|TRBJ2-3
TGCAGTGCCCTCAGATGGGGGATAGATACGCAGTATTTT
CSALRWGIDTQYF
>TRBD2|TRBV10-2|-|TRBJ2-1
TGCGCCAGCATCGGACTAGCGGGATTCCCCTACAATGAGCAGTTCTTC
CASIGLAGFPYNEQFF
>-|TRBV4-3|few|TRBJ1-5
TGCGCCAGCAGCCAAGGGGAGAGGCAGCCCCAGCATTTT
CASSQGERQPQHF
>-|TRBV20-1|-|TRBJ1-1
TGCAGTGCTAGAGATTCCAGGGATCTCCGGAGAGAAGCTTTCTTT
CSARDSRDLRREAFF
>-|TRBV29-1|few|TRBJ1-1
TGCAGCTTCTCGCCCTCGGGGGTGGGGACTGAAGCTTTCTTT
CSFSPSGVGTEAFF
>-|TRBV28|-|TRBJ1-2
TGTGCCAGCAGTTTAGGACAGTACTATGGCTACACCTTC
CASSLGQYYGYTF
>TRBD1|TRBV6-2/TRBV6-3|few|TRBJ1-5
TGTGCCAGCAGTTCTCCGGGGACAGGTTGGTGGAATAGCAATCAGCCCCAGCATTTT
CASSSPGTGWWNSNQPQHF
>TRBD1|TRBV6-5|-|TRBJ2-7
TGTGCCAGCAGTTCCACCCGGGACAGGGGGTCCGAGCAGTACTTC
CASSSTRDRGSEQYF
>TRBD1|TRBV6-1|few|TRBJ2-1
TGTGCCACCAGCCAGGACAGGGGATCCTACAATGAGCAGTTCTTC
CATSQDRGSYNEQFF
>-|TRBV6-5|few|TRBJ1-2
TGTGCCAGCAGTTACCACGGCAGGAGCTATGGCTACACCTTC
CASSYHGRSYGYTF
>TRBD2|TRBV5-5|-|TRBJ2-7
TGTGCCAGCAGCCCGACTAGCGGGCCCTACGAGCAGTACTTC
CASSPTSGPYEQYF
>-|TRBV25-1|few|TRBJ1-1
TGTGCCAGCAGTGACGTGTTGGGAGGAGCTTTCTTT
CASSDVLGGAFF
>-|TRBV12-3/TRBV12-4|few|TRBJ1-2
TGTGCCAGTTCGGGCTTTCCTGGCTACACCTTC
CASSGFPGYTF
>-|TRBV7-2|few|TRBJ1-1
TGTGCCAGCAGCCCCAGGGGATTTAGAATCGCTGAAGCTTTCTTT
CASSPRGFRIAEAFF
>-|TRBV7-2|few|TRBJ2-4
TGTGCCAGCAGCTTAGTCCTGAGGGGGGGCATTCAGTACTTC
CASSLVLRGGIQYF
>TRBD2|TRBV5-1|-|TRBJ2-5
TGCGCCAGCAGCTTGGCTCCTAGCGGGAGAGGGGAGACCCAGTACTTC
CASSLAPSGRGETQYF
>TRBD1|TRBV27|medium-sized|TRBJ1-5
TGTGCCAGCAGACAAACAAGGGACAGTTATAATCAGCCCCAGCATTTT
CASRQTRDSYNQPQHF
>TRBD1|TRBV7-9|few|TRBJ2-3
TGTGCCAGCAGCTTATTACGGTCGAGGGACAGGGGTACAGATACGCAGTATTTT
CASSLLRSRDRGTDTQYF
>-|TRBV4-1|-|TRBJ1-2
TGCGCCAGCAGCCCCAGTGGACAGAGATACTATGGCTACACCTTC
CASSPSGQRYYGYTF
>-|TRBV9|-|TRBJ2-1
TGTGCCAGCAGAGGCGGAAACAATGAGCAGTTCTTC
CASRGGNNEQFF
>TRBD2|TRBV5-1|few|TRBJ2-1
TGCGCCAGCAGCTTGCCTCTAGCGGGAGGGTACAATGAGCAGTTCTTC
CASSLPLAGGYNEQFF
>TRBD2|TRBV28|-|TRBJ2-3
TGTGCCAGCAGTATACCCGGGACTAGCCCCCTGGTAAGCGGAGATACGCAGTATTTT
CASSIPGTSPLVSGDTQYF
>-|TRBV5-4|-|TRBJ1-6
TGTGCCAGCAGCTTGGGGGGCCCACTTAATAATTCACCCCTCCACTTT
CASSLGGPLNNSPLHF
>-|TRBV7-9|-|TRBJ2-7
TGTGCCAGCAGCCTCCGGACGGGGGACGAGCAGTACTTC
CASSLRTGDEQYF
>TRBD1|TRBV6-1|-|TRBJ2-5
TGTGCCGGCATCCCTACCGGGACAGGGATGGAGACCCAGTACTTC
CAGIPTGTGMETQYF
>TRBD2|TRBV24-1|-|TRBJ2-3
TGTGCCACCAGTGGAGGGACTAGCGGGAGATTAGATACGCAGTATTTT
CATSGGTSGRLDTQYF
>-|TRBV19|few|TRBJ1-2
TGTGCCAGTAGTATAGTCGGCGAAGGGAAGGCAAAAGGCTACACCTTC
CASSIVGEGKAKGYTF
>-|TRBV28|medium-sized|TRBJ1-6
TGTGCCAGCACACTGGAGGGTTTCTCATCGCCCCTCCACTTT
CASTLEGFSSPLHF
>-|TRBV6-2/TRBV6-3|-|TRBJ1-5
TGTGCCAGCACTTACGGGCCAGCCTTCAATCAGCCCCAGCATTTT
CASTYGPAFNQPQHF
>TRBD2|TRBV20-1|-|TRBJ2-1
TGCAGTGCCCCGGAATTAGCGGGAGGCGGTCGGGAGCAGTTCTTC
CSAPELAGGGREQFF
>TRBD2|TRBV14|-|TRBJ2-7
TGTGCCAGCAGCCTCCCCTCGGGAGGTATGAGCTCCTACGAGCAGTACTTC
CASSLPSGGMSSYEQYF
>TRBD2|TRBV19|few|TRBJ2-2
TGTGCCAGCAAACCCCGGCGGGGGGATTGGACCGGGGAGCTGTTTTTT
CASKPRRGDWTGELFF
>TRBD2|TRBV18|few|TRBJ2-5
TGTGCCAGCTCACCAAACCCCGCGGGAGTGTCAAAAGAGACCCAGTACTTC
CASSPNPAGVSKETQYF
>-|TRBV18|few|TRBJ1-2
TGTGCCAGCTCACCACGGGGTTCGGCTAACTATGGCTACACCTTC
CASSPRGSANYGYTF
>-|TRBV28|few|TRBJ1-2
TGTGCCAGCAGTTTCTCAGCTAACTATGGCTACACCTTC
CASSFSANYGYTF
>-|TRBV20-1|few|TRBJ2-3
TGCAGTTATCAGGGAGGAGGGACAGATACGCAGTATTTT
CSYQGGGTDTQYF
>TRBD1|TRBV19|few|TRBJ2-7
TGTGCCAGTAGCCTCGAGGGGACAGGGAGCTCCTACGAGCAGTACTTC
CASSLEGTGSSYEQYF
>-|TRBV20-1|few|TRBJ1-5
TGCAGTGCTAGAGATACGGGGGCGAGGGATCAGCCCCAGCATTTT
CSARDTGARDQPQHF
>TRBD1|TRBV29-1|-|TRBJ2-3
TGCAGCGTCCACCGAGGACAGGGGCTAACTCTTTCCAGCACAGATACGCAGTATTTT
CSVHRGQGLTLSSTDTQYF